These T cell receptor beta chains were read from a single sample in a study of cytomegalovirus exposure and HLA in healthy donors. Data came from immunoSEQ multiplex PCR; TCRdb stores just in-frame clones and leaves some out. The profile shows 46,000 or so clones, less than 75% of them singletons. Sequenced sample: PBMCs. These receptors came from a man aged 55 to 70 in good health and CMV-seropositive. CDR3s include the opening cysteine and the closing phenylalanine or tryptophan. The order of the fields is clone size, V gene, J gene, D gene, CDR3 protein, CDR3 DNA. D genes are given only for firm matches. Only some rows state a clone size, as once, few, many or a class for expanded clones.

size: NA
V: TRBV30
J: TRBJ2-3
D: NA
CDR3: CAWSPTDTQYF
DNA: TGTGCCTGGAGTCCTACAGATACGCAGTATTTT

size: once
V: TRBV10-3
J: TRBJ2-3
D: NA
CDR3: CAISEPAGMGTDTQYF
DNA: TGTGCCATCAGTGAACCGGCGGGTATGGGCACAGATACGCAGTATTTT

size: once
V: TRBV29-1
J: TRBJ2-5
D: TRBD1
CDR3: CSVGTGGDGETQYF
DNA: TGCAGCGTGGGTACAGGGGGCGACGGGGAGACCCAGTACTTC

size: NA
V: TRBV2
J: TRBJ1-2
D: TRBD1
CDR3: CASKQGASGRGYTF
DNA: TGTGCCAGCAAACAGGGGGCCTCTGGTCGTGGCTACACCTTC

size: few
V: TRBV29-1
J: TRBJ2-1
D: NA
CDR3: CSVEGEDSAAYNEQFF
DNA: TGCAGCGTTGAAGGAGAGGATAGCGCGGCATACAATGAGCAGTTCTTC

size: NA
V: TRBV7-2
J: TRBJ2-2
D: TRBD2
CDR3: CASSLGGSGRPLTGELFF
DNA: TGTGCCAGCAGCTTAGGTGGTAGCGGGAGGCCGCTCACCGGGGAGCTGTTTTTT

size: NA
V: TRBV6-5
J: TRBJ1-1
D: NA
CDR3: CASNLGQGNTEAFF
DNA: TGTGCCAGCAACCTAGGTCAGGGGAACACTGAAGCTTTCTTT

size: NA
V: TRBV11-2
J: TRBJ2-7
D: NA
CDR3: CASREGAASYEQYF
DNA: TGTGCCAGCAGGGAGGGGGCGGCCTCCTACGAGCAGTACTTC

size: NA
V: TRBV2
J: TRBJ2-5
D: NA
CDR3: CASSEVLAEETQYF
DNA: TGTGCCAGCAGTGAGGTACTAGCCGAAGAGACCCAGTACTTC

size: NA
V: TRBV6-5
J: TRBJ2-3
D: TRBD1
CDR3: CASSLGQGFTDTQYF
DNA: TGTGCCAGCAGTTTGGGACAGGGGTTCACAGATACGCAGTATTTT

size: NA
V: TRBV5-5
J: TRBJ1-1
D: NA
CDR3: CASSLDGRSVPGF
DNA: TGTGCCAGCAGCTTGGATGGCCGTTCGGTACCCGGGTTT

size: NA
V: TRBV5-4
J: TRBJ2-2
D: NA
CDR3: CASNSPQGPNTGELFF
DNA: TGTGCCAGCAACTCTCCCCAGGGGCCGAACACCGGGGAGCTGTTTTTT

size: NA
V: TRBV28
J: TRBJ2-2
D: TRBD2
CDR3: CASSLGTSGSSGELFF
DNA: TGTGCCAGCAGTTTAGGGACTAGCGGGAGTTCCGGGGAGCTGTTTTTT

size: NA
V: TRBV6-6
J: TRBJ2-1
D: TRBD2
CDR3: CASSLSGISNEQFF
DNA: TGTGCCAGCAGTTTGAGCGGGATAAGCAATGAGCAGTTCTTC

size: NA
V: TRBV27
J: TRBJ2-6
D: NA
CDR3: CASSLYPSGANVLTF
DNA: TGTGCCAGCAGTCTCTACCCTAGTGGGGCCAACGTCCTGACTTTC

size: NA
V: TRBV29-1
J: TRBJ2-7
D: TRBD2
CDR3: CSVFGGRTYEQYF
DNA: TGCAGCGTTTTCGGCGGGAGGACCTACGAGCAGTACTTC

size: NA
V: TRBV10-3
J: TRBJ2-7
D: TRBD2
CDR3: CAISKTSGSYEQYF
DNA: TGTGCCATCAGTAAGACTAGCGGGAGCTACGAGCAGTACTTC

size: NA
V: TRBV6-1
J: TRBJ2-7
D: NA
CDR3: CASSEALQGFYEQYF
DNA: TGTGCCAGCAGTGAAGCGCTTCAGGGTTTCTACGAGCAGTACTTC

size: NA
V: TRBV19
J: TRBJ2-1
D: TRBD2
CDR3: CASSTLSGGPEGTSGDEQFF
DNA: TGTGCCAGTAGTACCCTCTCCGGGGGTCCTGAGGGAACTAGCGGGGATGAGCAGTTCTTC

size: NA
V: TRBV19
J: TRBJ2-7
D: NA
CDR3: CASRSDYPPEQYF
DNA: TGTGCCAGTAGATCGGACTACCCACCCGAGCAGTACTTC

size: NA
V: TRBV5-6
J: TRBJ2-7
D: TRBD1
CDR3: CASSLARTGGSYEQYF
DNA: TGTGCCAGCAGCTTGGCTAGGACAGGGGGAAGCTACGAGCAGTACTTC

size: NA
V: TRBV28
J: TRBJ2-7
D: TRBD1
CDR3: CASSFDRAENEQYF
DNA: TGTGCCAGCAGTTTCGACAGGGCCGAGAACGAGCAGTACTTC

size: NA
V: TRBV7-2
J: TRBJ1-1
D: NA
CDR3: CASSRGLGVGTEAFF
DNA: TGTGCCAGCAGCCGCGGGCTGGGTGTGGGCACTGAAGCTTTCTTT

size: NA
V: TRBV11-2
J: TRBJ2-3
D: TRBD2
CDR3: CASSLYTGGEDTQYF
DNA: TGTGCCAGCAGCTTATACACGGGAGGGGAGGATACGCAGTATTTT

size: NA
V: TRBV7-9
J: TRBJ2-1
D: TRBD2
CDR3: CASSLLAAGAYNEQFF
DNA: TGTGCCAGCAGCCTTCTCGCGGCGGGGGCCTACAATGAGCAGTTCTTC

size: few
V: TRBV9
J: TRBJ1-3
D: NA
CDR3: CASSVAYSAGNTIYF
DNA: TGTGCCAGCAGCGTAGCCTACAGTGCCGGAAACACCATATATTTT

size: NA
V: TRBV5-4
J: TRBJ2-7
D: NA
CDR3: CASSLTGGFEQYF
DNA: TGTGCCAGCAGCTTGACAGGTGGCTTCGAGCAGTACTTC

size: NA
V: TRBV27
J: TRBJ1-2
D: TRBD1
CDR3: CASSLQGYGYTF
DNA: TGTGCCAGCAGTCTACAGGGGTATGGCTACACCTTC

size: once
V: TRBV2
J: TRBJ2-7
D: TRBD1
CDR3: CASSEVRQGAYEQYF
DNA: TGTGCCAGCAGTGAAGTACGACAGGGAGCCTACGAGCAGTACTTC

size: NA
V: TRBV6-5
J: TRBJ2-7
D: TRBD1
CDR3: CASSSGQGVEQYF
DNA: TGTGCCAGCAGTTCGGGACAGGGGGTCGAGCAGTACTTC

size: few
V: TRBV11-2
J: TRBJ2-7
D: NA
CDR3: CASSLIPTSYEQYF
DNA: TGTGCCAGCAGCTTAATACCAACTTCCTACGAGCAGTACTTC

size: few
V: TRBV6-5
J: TRBJ2-1
D: NA
CDR3: CASSSDRYNEQFF
DNA: TGTGCCAGCAGTTCGGACAGATACAATGAGCAGTTCTTC

size: few
V: TRBV25-1
J: TRBJ2-1
D: TRBD2
CDR3: CASSSIGTSAYNEQFF
DNA: TGTGCCAGCAGCTCAATAGGGACTAGCGCGTACAATGAGCAGTTCTTC

size: NA
V: TRBV28
J: TRBJ2-6
D: NA
CDR3: CASSLVSTYSGANVLTF
DNA: TGTGCCAGCAGTTTGGTCAGTACGTACTCTGGGGCCAACGTCCTGACTTTC

size: NA
V: TRBV19
J: TRBJ2-1
D: NA
CDR3: CASSGGIDNEQFF
DNA: TGTGCCAGTAGTGGCGGGATCGACAATGAGCAGTTCTTC

size: NA
V: TRBV5-1
J: TRBJ2-3
D: NA
CDR3: CASSTTGELDTQYF
DNA: TGCGCCAGCAGTACTACGGGAGAGTTAGATACGCAGTATTTT

size: NA
V: TRBV7-2
J: TRBJ2-2
D: NA
CDR3: CASSSLRGLNTGELFF
DNA: TGTGCCAGCAGCTCTCTTCGGGGGTTGAACACCGGGGAGCTGTTTTTT

size: few
V: TRBV18
J: TRBJ2-7
D: NA
CDR3: CASSPRQRSTYEQYF
DNA: TGTGCCAGCTCACCACGTCAAAGGAGTACCTACGAGCAGTACTTC

size: once
V: TRBV5-1
J: TRBJ2-5
D: TRBD2
CDR3: CASSISLAGGETQYF
DNA: TGCGCCAGCTCAATCTCGCTAGCGGGAGGAGAGACCCAGTACTTC

size: NA
V: TRBV7-9
J: TRBJ2-3
D: NA
CDR3: CASSAGTQISTDTQYF
DNA: TGTGCCAGCAGCGCCGGGACTCAAATCTCCACAGATACGCAGTATTTT

size: NA
V: TRBV5-1
J: TRBJ1-5
D: TRBD1
CDR3: CASSSTGGSNQPQHF
DNA: TGCGCCAGCAGCTCGACAGGGGGTAGCAATCAGCCCCAGCATTTT

size: few
V: TRBV4-3
J: TRBJ2-7
D: NA
CDR3: CASSQDLYLTANEQYF
DNA: TGCGCCAGCAGCCAAGATTTGTATTTGACAGCGAACGAGCAGTACTTC

size: NA
V: TRBV7-2
J: TRBJ2-1
D: TRBD2
CDR3: CASSLAVLAAYNEQFF
DNA: TGTGCCAGCAGCTTAGCGGTACTAGCGGCCTACAATGAGCAGTTCTTC

size: once
V: TRBV19
J: TRBJ1-2
D: TRBD1
CDR3: CASSSKKTGGANGYTF
DNA: TGTGCCAGTAGTTCCAAAAAAACAGGGGGCGCAAATGGCTACACCTTC

size: NA
V: TRBV28
J: TRBJ1-1
D: NA
CDR3: CASSFRIANTEAFF
DNA: TGTGCCAGCAGTTTCCGGATAGCGAACACTGAAGCTTTCTTT

size: NA
V: TRBV5-4
J: TRBJ2-2
D: NA
CDR3: CASTLGGGTGELFF
DNA: TGTGCCAGCACCCTGGGGGGTGGGACCGGGGAGCTGTTTTTT